This is a list of T cell receptor beta chains from one sample in a study of Graves' ophthalmopathy and Graves' hyperthyroidism. TCRdb reprocessed the multiplex PCR reads via MiXCR and lists one record per CDR3 protein. The sample has over 200,000 distinct CDR3 sequences; around 28% are singletons. The sequenced sample consisted of peripheral blood. These receptors all stem from a man aged 45-65 years with Graves' ophthalmopathy. Both conserved end residues are part of each CDR3. A D gene is named only where the DNA matches it firmly. Clone size, where shown, is once, few, many, or a class for clones that have expanded.

-	TRBV28	-	TRBJ2-5	CASSLAGFRETQYF	TGTGCCAGCAGCCTTGCGGGATTTCGGGAGACCCAGTACTTC
many	TRBV12-3/TRBV12-4	-	TRBJ2-6	CASRTEANVLTF	TGTGCCAGCAGAACCGAGGCCAACGTCCTGACTTTC
many	TRBV15	TRBD1	TRBJ2-7	CATSKETGSYEQYF	TGTGCCACCAGCAAAGAGACAGGGTCCTACGAGCAGTACTTC
-	TRBV25-1	-	TRBJ1-3	CASSVGSVSGNTIYF	TGTGCCAGCAGTGTAGGGTCCGTCTCTGGAAACACCATATATTTT
-	TRBV15	TRBD1	TRBJ1-5	CATSATGTAFRQPQHF	TGTGCCACCAGCGCAACCGGGACAGCCTTCAGGCAGCCCCAGCATTTT
-	TRBV6-2/TRBV6-3	-	TRBJ2-7	CASSYFPPSPSYEQYF	TGTGCCAGCAGTTACTTCCCCCCGAGCCCTTCCTACGAGCAGTACTTC
many	TRBV12-3/TRBV12-4	TRBD1	TRBJ2-7	CASSLGDSSLYEQYF	TGTGCCAGCAGTTTGGGGGACAGCTCTCTCTACGAGCAGTACTTC
-	TRBV7-2	TRBD1	TRBJ2-7	CASRDRDVSYEQYF	TGTGCCAGCAGAGACAGGGACGTCTCCTACGAGCAGTACTTC
-	TRBV6-1	-	TRBJ1-6	CASSLKTENSPLHF	TGTGCCAGCAGCCTAAAAACCGAAAATTCACCCCTCCACTTT
many	TRBV12-3/TRBV12-4	-	TRBJ2-5	CASTDQGGVETQYF	TGTGCCAGCACCGACCAAGGGGGGGTAGAGACCCAGTACTTC
many	TRBV5-1	-	TRBJ1-2	CASSLGPGRDGYTF	TGCGCCAGCAGCTTGGGTCCGGGACGTGATGGCTACACCTTC
many	TRBV3-1	-	TRBJ2-5	CASSQDLVAPETQYF	TGTGCCAGCAGCCAAGATTTGGTAGCCCCAGAGACCCAGTACTTC
many	TRBV12-3/TRBV12-4	-	TRBJ2-7	CASKLRGYEQYF	TGTGCCAGCAAGTTGCGGGGCTACGAGCAGTACTTC
many	TRBV10-3	-	TRBJ1-5	CAISAAGQGNQPQHF	TGTGCCATCAGTGCCGCAGGGCAAGGCAATCAGCCCCAGCATTTT
-	TRBV27	-	TRBJ2-7	CASSLAGEQYF	TGTGCCAGCAGTTTGGCGGGGGAGCAGTACTTC
many	TRBV20-1	-	TRBJ2-7	CSAPPGHSYEQYF	TGCAGTGCTCCCCCGGGACACTCCTACGAGCAGTACTTC
many	TRBV6-5	-	TRBJ2-3	CASSYSGDLGTDTQYF	TGTGCCAGCAGTTACTCTGGCGATTTGGGCACAGATACGCAGTATTTT
many	TRBV28	-	TRBJ2-7	CASSLETISYEQYF	TGTGCCAGCAGTTTGGAGACAATCTCCTACGAGCAGTACTTC
-	TRBV27	-	TRBJ2-7	CASSLSIGRYEQYF	TGTGCCAGCAGTTTATCGATTGGAAGGTACGAGCAGTACTTC
many	TRBV12-3/TRBV12-4	-	TRBJ1-6	CASSRTANNSPLHF	TGTGCCAGCAGCAGGACAGCAAATAATTCACCCCTCCACTTT
many	TRBV5-1	TRBD2	TRBJ2-7	CASSPWTSGSNDEQYF	TGCGCCAGCAGCCCGTGGACTAGCGGGAGTAACGACGAGCAGTACTTC
many	TRBV19	-	TRBJ1-6	CASTSGQRNSPLHF	-
many	TRBV7-8	-	TRBJ1-6	CASHEGTSSYNSPLHF	TGTGCCAGCCATGAGGGAACGAGCTCCTATAATTCACCCCTCCACTTT
many	TRBV3-1	TRBD1	TRBJ1-5	CASSQRGRGNQPQHF	TGTGCCAGCAGCCAAAGGGGGCGAGGCAATCAGCCCCAGCATTTT
-	TRBV6-5	-	TRBJ1-2	CASSSTLRGWGYTF	TGTGCCAGCAGTTCCACCCTCAGGGGTTGGGGCTACACCTTC
many	TRBV6-2/TRBV6-3	-	TRBJ1-2	CASSAAEGRNYGYTF	TGTGCCAGCAGTGCCGCAGAGGGGAGAAACTATGGCTACACCTTC
many	TRBV6-6	-	TRBJ2-5	CASSYSQDGETQYF	TGTGCCAGCAGTTACTCACAGGATGGGGAGACCCAGTACTTC
many	TRBV5-1	-	TRBJ2-7	CASSLDPVYEQYF	TGCGCCAGCAGCTTGGATCCGGTATACGAGCAGTACTTC
-	TRBV6-2/TRBV6-3	-	TRBJ2-7	CASSLSGSFYEQYF	TGTGCCAGCAGTTTGTCAGGGTCTTTCTACGAGCAGTACTTC
many	TRBV20-1	TRBD2	TRBJ2-7	CSARDWTSGASYEQYF	TGCAGTGCTAGAGATTGGACTAGCGGAGCGTCCTACGAGCAGTACTTC
many	TRBV5-5	-	TRBJ1-3	CASSFTDGSGNTIYF	TGTGCCAGCAGCTTCACGGACGGCTCTGGAAACACCATATATTTT
many	TRBV7-8	-	TRBJ1-5	CASSPSSGYEPQHF	TGTGCCAGCAGCCCTAGTTCGGGGTATGAGCCCCAGCATTTT
-	TRBV12-3/TRBV12-4	-	TRBJ2-5	CASSPTLGGETQYF	TGTGCCAGCAGCCCCACCCTAGGGGGAGAGACCCAGTACTTC
many	TRBV11-3	TRBD2	TRBJ2-2	CASSLVTSGRRSKNTGELFF	TGTGCCAGCAGCTTAGTAACTAGCGGGAGGAGATCTAAGAACACCGGGGAGCTGTTTTTT
-	TRBV12-3/TRBV12-4	TRBD1	TRBJ2-7	CASSWTGITTYEQYF	TGTGCCAGCAGTTGGACAGGCATTACAACCTACGAGCAGTACTTC
-	TRBV12-3/TRBV12-4	-	TRBJ1-2	CASSKPGRGYTF	TGTGCCAGCAGCAAGCCAGGTCGGGGCTACACCTTC
many	TRBV7-2	TRBD2	TRBJ2-7	CASSLALAGGHEQYF	TGTGCCAGCAGCTTAGCGCTAGCGGGAGGCCACGAGCAGTACTTC
many	TRBV7-9	TRBD1	TRBJ2-4	CASSWGQGPAKNIQYF	TGTGCCAGCAGCTGGGGACAGGGACCAGCCAAAAACATTCAGTACTTC
many	TRBV29-1	-	TRBJ2-5	CSVEQRYQETQYF	TGCAGCGTTGAGCAGCGCTACCAAGAGACCCAGTACTTC
many	TRBV5-1	-	TRBJ1-1	CASSFLQNTEAFF	TGCGCCAGCAGCTTTCTGCAGAACACTGAAGCTTTCTTT
many	TRBV12-3/TRBV12-4	TRBD1	TRBJ2-7	CASSQQGLYEQYF	TGTGCCAGCAGTCAACAGGGGTTGTACGAGCAGTACTTC
many	TRBV20-1	-	TRBJ2-5	CSARGGAETQYF	TGCAGTGCTAGAGGAGGCGCAGAGACCCAGTACTTC
many	TRBV28	-	TRBJ2-5	CASSAAGQETQYF	TGTGCCAGCAGCGCGGCGGGACAAGAGACCCAGTACTTC
many	TRBV4-3	-	TRBJ2-7	CASSPRAGAYEQYF	TGCGCCAGCAGCCCCCGTGCAGGGGCCTACGAGCAGTACTTC
many	TRBV7-2	-	TRBJ2-7	CASSSRRLANEQYF	TGTGCCAGCAGCTCCCGCAGGCTAGCGAACGAGCAGTACTTC
many	TRBV11-2	TRBD2	TRBJ2-3	CASSLGGRSADTQYF	TGTGCCAGCAGCTTAGGCGGGAGGAGTGCAGATACGCAGTATTTT
many	TRBV19	TRBD1	TRBJ1-2	CASTPTGDSTYGYTF	TGTGCCAGTACCCCTACAGGGGATTCTACCTATGGCTACACCTTC
-	TRBV12-3/TRBV12-4	-	TRBJ2-4	CASSLGTGENIQYF	TGTGCCAGCAGCCTCGGGACCGGGGAAAACATTCAGTACTTC
many	TRBV5-1	-	TRBJ1-5	CASSRDGGNQPQHF	TGCGCCAGCAGCAGGGACGGCGGAAATCAGCCCCAGCATTTT
many	TRBV11-2	-	TRBJ2-5	CASSSSRGLKETQYF	TGTGCCAGCAGCTCCTCAAGGGGGTTAAAAGAGACCCAGTACTTC
many	TRBV6-1	TRBD2	TRBJ2-7	CAASRSGTAYEQYF	TGTGCCGCCAGCAGAAGCGGGACCGCCTACGAGCAGTACTTC
many	TRBV30	-	TRBJ2-5	CAWSGAARETQYF	TGTGCCTGGAGTGGGGCAGCCAGGGAGACCCAGTACTTC
-	TRBV12-3/TRBV12-4	-	TRBJ2-2	CASSLRLATGELFF	TGTGCCAGCAGTTTAAGACTGGCAACCGGGGAGCTGTTTTTT
-	TRBV12-3/TRBV12-4	-	TRBJ1-1	CASSRWGFTEAFF	TGTGCCAGCAGCCGGTGGGGGTTCACTGAAGCTTTCTTT
many	TRBV25-1	-	TRBJ2-5	CASSEYRGLETQYF	TGTGCCAGCAGTGAATATAGAGGGTTGGAGACCCAGTACTTC
-	TRBV11-1	TRBD1	TRBJ1-1	CASSYPKGQGMNTEAFF	TGTGCCAGCAGCTACCCAAAAGGACAGGGAATGAACACCGAAGCTTTCTTT
many	TRBV7-8	-	TRBJ1-5	CASSALGGQGQPQHF	TGTGCCAGCAGCGCCCTGGGGGGGCAAGGTCAGCCCCAGCATTTT
few	TRBV6-5	TRBD1	TRBJ1-2	CASSYDRGQGASGYTF	TGTGCCAGCAGTTACGACCGCGGACAGGGGGCGAGTGGCTACACCTTC